This is a list of T cell receptor beta chains from one sample in a study of radiation and T cells in renal cell carcinoma. Profiled with immunoSEQ multiplex PCR; TCRdb holds only in-frame clones, not every one. In the table there are under 150,000 clones, about 81% of which are singletons. Sequenced here: blood, sampled from a patient whose treatment included radiotherapy and nephrectomy. These receptors were obtained from a woman aged 55-70 years with renal cell carcinoma. Both conserved end residues are trimmed from each CDR3. Each record gives: J gene, V gene, CDR3 protein.

TRBJ1-1	TRBV15	ATSSDRMNTEAF
TRBJ1-2	TRBV7-9	ASSLGAGQGDYGYT
TRBJ1-5	TRBV28	ASRPPGGSNQPQH
TRBJ2-3	TRBV6-4	ASSDRTGSTDTQY
TRBJ2-3	TRBV6-5	ASSEGFYGQY
TRBJ2-1	TRBV6-4	ASSAREGLEQF
TRBJ2-3	TRBV6-4	ASSEGTGITDTQY
TRBJ1-3	TRBV6-1	ASTDSGNTIY
TRBJ2-3	TRBV2	ASTWPSTDTQY
TRBJ2-3	TRBV6-5	ASTAATSTDTQY
TRBJ2-5	TRBV19	ASSTPGTDQETQY
TRBJ2-7	TRBV18	ASRSGTQGGEQY
TRBJ2-7	TRBV21-1	ASSRADRISYEQY
TRBJ2-1	TRBV5-5	ASTFSYNEQF
TRBJ2-7	TRBV6-6	ASSYSTGSTYEQY
TRBJ2-7	TRBV30	AWSVGLAVSYEQY
TRBJ1-2	TRBV14	ASSQVTGWRGYT
TRBJ2-7	TRBV6-5	AGLGRDYEQY
TRBJ1-1	TRBV4-2	ASSQGTDTEAF
TRBJ1-2	TRBV29-1	SFRGSNYGYT
TRBJ1-2	TRBV6-5	ASSPGTGLYGYT
TRBJ2-1	TRBV7-2	ASSLVGGGLSYNEQF
TRBJ2-4	TRBV2	ASIGEKVRNIQY
TRBJ2-1	TRBV18	ASSLTRLAGGWNEQF
TRBJ2-3	TRBV7-6	ASSLAGGTDTQY
TRBJ2-1	TRBV19	ASSPDRLAGAEQF
TRBJ2-7	TRBV6-1	ASRRLAGGGDEQY
TRBJ1-5	TRBV19	ASSPPTGRSPQH
TRBJ2-5	TRBV27	ASRLPAGGLY
TRBJ2-7	TRBV9	ASSVELSAYEQY
TRBJ2-7	TRBV5-1	ASRTTSDGPYEQY
TRBJ1-3	TRBV7-2	ASSLARHSGNTIY
TRBJ2-7	TRBV9	ASSVSGQGSYEQY
TRBJ2-1	TRBV5-1	ASSMDRGIDEQF
TRBJ2-7	TRBV15	ATSRAGVSYEQY
TRBJ2-7	TRBV7-2	ASSLAKLAGADEQY
TRBJ1-6	TRBV27	ASSLRGAFANSPLH
TRBJ1-5	TRBV30	AWSLESNQPQH
TRBJ1-2	TRBV7-9	ASSLDVNGYT
TRBJ1-5	TRBV28	ASSPWAGISNQPQH
TRBJ1-2	TRBV28	ASSRPGAYGYT
TRBJ1-2	TRBV5-4	ASSLQGTGGYT
TRBJ1-5	TRBV7-9	ASSLAGVGSNQPQH
TRBJ2-5	TRBV7-8	ASSLRGGTGQETQY
TRBJ1-2	TRBV29-1	SVEEGYGYT
TRBJ1-1	TRBV6-1	ASSPPGDRRLGAF
TRBJ1-2	TRBV4-1	ASSQTQTPYGYT
TRBJ2-7	TRBV2	ASRGQGTSYEQY
TRBJ2-1	TRBV28	ASSLDISYNEQF
TRBJ2-7	TRBV7-3	ASSLRPGGGEQY
-	TRBV6-6	ASSYVGVGYEQY
TRBJ2-6	TRBV2	ASRVASGHAGANVLT
TRBJ2-7	TRBV5-1	ASSLDTGTGYEQY